The T cell receptor beta chain under discussion was sequenced for a study of OX40 agonist ivuxolimab in advanced cancers. This clone was counted many times. V lost 6 bases and J lost 4, with 20 bases in between. The CDR3 runs 16 residues. Germline assignment: CDR1 SGHDT and CDR2 YYEEEE. TCRdb's copy holds only in-frame clones and misses some; the assay was immunoSEQ multiplex PCR. The sample consists of 60,000 to 75,000 clones, 80% to 90% of them appearing once. The chain employs TRBV5-6 and TRBJ1-5; D unclear. Sequenced here: CD4+ or CD8+ T cells sorted from blood, sampled in a trial of the OX40 agonist ivuxolimab. This receptor was identified in an adult with an advanced solid tumor such as melanoma, head and neck, liver or kidney cancer. The CDR3 spells CASTEFTKGANQPQHF. The DNA for the CDR3 is TGTGCCAGCACCGAATTTACAAAGGGCGCTAATCAGCCCCAGCATTTT.